The 27 T cell receptor beta chains presented below share a single source sample, sequenced in a study of preoperative IRX-2 immunotherapy in early breast cancer. Treatment defined: preoperative locoregional IRX-2 cytokine immunotherapy. Data came from immunoSEQ multiplex PCR; TCRdb stores just in-frame clones and leaves some out. Here the sample spans about 38,000 clones, around 82% being singletons. Sequences were derived from lymph node tissue, sampled after IRX-2 immunotherapy. These receptors all come from a human donor with breast cancer.

The rearrangement joins TRBV7-1 to TRBJ2-6; a weak D match, TRBD1 (6 bases). TRBV7-1 is an open reading frame whose function is uncertain. V shed 5 bases and J shed 0 bases, with 20 bases lying between them. This CDR3 comprises 19 residues. CDR3 nucleotides: TGTGCCAGCAGCCTCCCCACGACAGGTCACAGCTCTGGGGCCAACGTCCTGACTTTC. Protein sequence: CASSLPTTGHSSGANVLTF.

V usage is TRBV6-8 and J usage is TRBJ1-6; D gene ambiguous. Germline V lookup: CDR1 MNHGY, CDR2 SAAAGT. The V gene lost 2 bases and the J gene lost 0 bases, with 11 bases spanning the gap. The CDR3 spans 17 residues. The CDR3 nucleotides are TGTGCCAGCAGTTACGCCTCGGTGGGCTCCTATAATTCACCCCTCCACTTT. Protein product: CASSYASVGSYNSPLHF.

The rearrangement uses TRBV6-8 and TRBJ1-3; D is perhaps TRBD1 (6 bases). Trimming took 6 bases from V and 0 from J, leaving 18 bases between them. The length of the CDR3 is 17 residues. Germline CDR1 and CDR2: MNHGY and SAAAGT. CDR3 coding DNA: TGTGCCAGCAGCCCGGACCCAGGGGCTCGCTCTGGAAACACCATATATTTT. It encodes CASSPDPGARSGNTIYF.

The chain recombines TRBV28 with TRBJ1-6, with D unclear. This CDR3 region has 14 residues. V was cut by 8 bases and J by 8 bases, with 16 bases left in between. The germline V gene has CDR1 MDHEN and CDR2 SYDVKM. The CDR3 spells CASSVSRPYSPLHF. CDR3 DNA sequence: TGTGCCAGCTCTGTATCCCGACCCTATTCACCCCTCCACTTT.

This clone was detected only a few times. The V gene is TRBV11-3, the J gene TRBJ1-5, with TRBD1 matching 11 bases. CDR1 and CDR2 from the germline V gene are SGHNT and YENEEA. The CDR3 is 16 amino acids. The trim removed 4 bases at V and 5 bases at J, leaving 7 bases unmatched. Here the CDR3 DNA reads TGTGCCAGCAGCTACTCCGGGACAGGGGGGCATCAGCCCCAGCATTTT. Translated, it gives CASSYSGTGGHQPQHF.

DNA for the CDR3: TGTGCCAGCAAGGATGCAGGGTCGAACTATGGCTACACCTTC. It yields the protein CASKDAGSNYGYTF. This rearrangement joins TRBV6-8 to TRBJ1-2; TRBD1 is a possible D gene (5 bases). There are 14 residues in the CDR3. Between the trimmed V and J ends, which lost 7 bases and 2 bases, there was a span of 14 bases. Germline CDR1 reads MNHGY; CDR2 reads SAAAGT.

Notes on this clone: One junction end disagrees with the germline gene, perhaps due to a read error. This chain connects TRBV6-8 to TRBJ2-1; 9 bases are a match to TRBD2. This CDR3 has 16 amino acids. Germline lookup yields CDR1 MNHGY and CDR2 SAAAGT. The CDR3 DNA reads TGTGCCATCAGTGGAGATAGCGGGGGATTTTACAATGAGCAGTTCTTC. As protein: CAISGDSGGFYNEQFF.

This clone was observed a few times. Written as DNA, the CDR3 is TGTGCCAGCAGCCGAGGGGGCACAGATACGCAGTATTTT. Protein: CASSRGGTDTQYF. This chain uses TRBV7-1 with TRBJ2-3; tentatively, D is TRBD1 or TRBD2 (5 bases each). TRBV7-1 is given ORF status, its function remaining uncertain. The CDR3 covers 13 residues. Deletions cut 5 bases from V and 1 base from J, with 7 bases between.

The V call is TRBV12-5, the J call TRBJ2-7, with D maybe TRBD1 (6 bases). Germline lookup yields CDR1 LGHNT and CDR2 FRNRAP. Trimming cost V 2 bases and J 4 bases, with 12 bases left between them. This CDR3 region has 14 residues. CDR3 nucleotides: TGTGCTAGTGGTTTGAGAGGGGGTGCATACGAGCAGTACTTC. This sequence encodes CASGLRGGAYEQYF.

This chain connects TRBV29-1 to TRBJ2-7; D is undetermined. Trimming stripped 7 bases from V and 7 bases from J, with 20 bases between. Germline CDR1 SQVTM, CDR2 ANQGSEA. CDR3 size: 13 residues. CDR3 loop: CSGGPRGLGEQYF. The CDR3, as DNA: TGCAGCGGCGGCCCCCGAGGCTTGGGGGAGCAGTACTTC.

V is TRBV6-8 and J is TRBJ2-7; 12 nucleotides match TRBD1. CDR3 length equals 17 residues. The germline V gene has CDR1 MNHGY and CDR2 SAAAGT. Germline trimming cut 6 bases from V and 4 bases from J; bases unmatched to any gene: 13. CDR3 bases: TGTGCCAGCAGCACCTACTCCCCGGGACAGGGGGCGTACGAGCAGTACTTC. Translating it yields CASSTYSPGQGAYEQYF.

This chain joins TRBV6-8 and TRBJ2-3; 8 bases fit TRBD2. The V gene end was trimmed by 6 bases and the J gene end by 3 bases; junction bases not matched to a gene: 8. This CDR3 has 15 amino acids. The germline CDR1 and CDR2 sequences are MNHGY and SAAAGT. CDR3 sequence: CASSKPSGGTDTQYF. CDR3 sequence (DNA): TGTGCCAGCAGCAAACCCAGCGGGGGTACAGATACGCAGTATTTT.

This clone was seen more than once but under ten times. The chain recombines TRBV19 with TRBJ1-2; D is ambiguous. CDR1 and CDR2 (germline): LNHDA, SQIVND (reference sequence). CDR3 size: 14 residues. The V end lost 2 bases, the J end lost 3 bases, and 10 bases lay between the germline ends. This CDR3 is CASSISVNHYGYTF. For the CDR3, the DNA is TGTGCCAGTAGTATAAGTGTAAACCACTATGGCTACACCTTC.

The chain couples TRBV1 to TRBJ1-5. TRBV1 counts as a pseudogene. This CDR3 region has 15 residues. CDR3 amino acids: CASSQSVVSNQPQHF. CDR3 bases: TGCGCCAGCAGCCAAAGTGTTGTTAGCAATCAGCCCCAGCATTTT.

This clone was detected only a few times. This sequence joins TRBV15 and TRBJ2-1, with D possibly matching TRBD1 (6 bases). The CDR3 spans 14 residues. Germline assignment: CDR1 LNHNV and CDR2 YYDKDF (reference sequence). V was cut by 3 bases and J by 4 bases, with 10 bases left in between. In DNA form, the CDR3 reads TGTGCCACCAGCAGGCGAGACAGGTACAATGAGCAGTTCTTC. This encodes CATSRRDRYNEQFF.

This clone has only a few counts. This chain uses TRBV6-8 with TRBJ1-6; 10 nucleotides agree with TRBD1. The germline V gene has CDR1 MNHGY and CDR2 SAAAGT. Trimming cost V 5 bases and J 8 bases; bases outside gene matches: 6. The CDR3 length is 15 residues. The CDR3: CASSGGQGNDSPLHF. CDR3 sequence (DNA): TGTGCCAGCAGTGGGGGACAGGGGAACGATTCACCCCTCCACTTT.

The chain couples TRBV15 to TRBJ1-2; D remains ambiguous. The germline V gene has CDR1 LNHNV and CDR2 YYDKDF (reference sequence). V lost 0 bases, J lost 2 bases, and 10 bases lay in between. The CDR3 covers 15 residues. Here the CDR3 reads CATSRDFTANYGYTF. The CDR3 DNA sequence: TGTGCCACCAGCAGAGATTTTACAGCCAACTATGGCTACACCTTC.

The V call is TRBV11-3, the J call TRBJ2-6; 8 bases match TRBD1. After removal of 3 bases from V and 9 bases from J, the junction contained 13 bases not matched to a gene. This CDR3 has 17 amino acids. Germline values: CDR1 SGHNT, CDR2 YENEEA. The CDR3 spells CASSLAGQGGFGNVLTF. The CDR3, as DNA: TGTGCCAGCAGCTTGGCAGGACAGGGTGGGTTTGGCAACGTCCTGACTTTC.

V gene TRBV5-1 combines with J gene TRBJ2-2; TRBD2 agrees at 8 bases. V dropped 7 bases and J dropped 1; count of bases not matched to a gene: 6. The CDR3 is 15 amino acids. Germline CDR1 and CDR2: SGHRS and YFSETQ. The CDR3, as DNA: TGCGCCAGCGGCCGCGGGGGGCAGAACACCGGGGAGCTGTTTTTT. The encoded protein is CASGRGGQNTGELFF.

The rearrangement links TRBV27 to TRBJ1-2, with TRBD1 matching 11 bases. V was clipped by 4 bases and J by 5 bases; unmatched bases: 12. Germline V lookup: CDR1 MNHEY, CDR2 SMNVEV (reference sequence). The CDR3 spans 17 residues. The CDR3 DNA sequence: TGTGCCAGCAGTTCCCCCCATGGGACAGGGGGATCTTATGGCTACACCTTC. It encodes CASSSPHGTGGSYGYTF.

The chain recombines TRBV6-8 with TRBJ2-2, with no clear D. Germline V gene lookup returns CDR1 MNHGY and CDR2 SAAAGT. Trimming removed 5 bases from V and 1 base from J, with 5 bases in between. The CDR3 runs to 13 residues. For the CDR3, the DNA is TGTGCCAGCAGTCGTGAGAACACCGGGGAGCTGTTTTTT. Protein: CASSRENTGELFF.

J is TRBJ1-5 and V is TRBV28; D unresolved. The length of the CDR3 is 15 residues. Germline V gives CDR1 MDHEN, CDR2 SYDVKM. V lost 3 bases and J lost 3, with 12 bases in between. CDR3 region: CASSFLLGSNQPQHF. CDR3 bases: TGTGCCAGCAGTTTCCTTTTGGGGTCCAATCAGCCCCAGCATTTT.

The chain couples TRBV19 to TRBJ1-5; the match to TRBD1 covers 10 bases. Germline-derived CDR1 and CDR2 are LNHDA and SQIVND (reference sequence). The V and J ends lost 6 bases and 2 bases, in that order; junction bases with no gene match: 10. CDR3 length: 17 residues. CDR3 coding DNA: TGTGCCAGTAGCCCCTGGACAGGGGGGTCTGGCAATCAGCCCCAGCATTTT. This gives the protein CASSPWTGGSGNQPQHF. The variable domain in full, completed from reference TRBV19 and TRBJ1-5, reads DGGITQSPKYLFRKEGQNVTLSCEQNLNHDAMYWYRQDPGQGLRLIYYSQIVNDFQKGDIAEGYSVSREKKESFPLTVTSAQKNPTAFYLCASSPWTGGSGNQPQHFGDGTRLSIL.

This clone showed up just a few times. CDR3 sequence: CASSLSEGSYSPLHF. CDR3 in DNA: TGCGCCAGCAGCCTATCGGAAGGGTCTTATTCACCCCTCCACTTT. The chain has TRBV1 and TRBJ1-6. TRBV1 is annotated as a pseudogene. CDR3 length equals 15 residues.

V gene TRBV19 combines with J gene TRBJ1-4; TRBD1 matches 7 bases. After removal of 6 bases from V and 5 bases from J, the junction contained 9 bases not matched to a gene. CDR1 is LNHDA, CDR2 SQIVND, per germline (reference sequence). CDR3 length: 15 amino acids. For the CDR3, the DNA is TGTGCCAGTAGCACCTCGGGACAGAGGAATGAAAAACTGTTTTTT. Amino acid sequence: CASSTSGQRNEKLFF.

The chain employs TRBV11-3 and TRBJ1-1; D remains unclear. V lost 2 bases, J lost 5 bases, and 15 bases lay in between. CDR1 and CDR2 from the germline V gene are SGHNT and YENEEA. The CDR3 has 15 amino acids. The CDR3 here is CASSLLRAGGTEAFF. In DNA form, the CDR3 reads TGTGCCAGCAGCTTATTACGCGCGGGCGGGACTGAAGCTTTCTTT.

The V and J genes are TRBV5-1 and TRBJ2-7; 9 nucleotides agree with TRBD2. CDR3 length: 15 residues. The V and J ends lost 3 bases and 0 bases, in that order; junction bases with no gene match: 4. The V gene's germline CDR1 is SGHRS and CDR2 YFSETQ. CDR3 region: CASSSSGGLSYEQYF. The CDR3 DNA reads as TGCGCCAGCAGCTCCAGCGGGGGGCTCTCCTACGAGCAGTACTTC.